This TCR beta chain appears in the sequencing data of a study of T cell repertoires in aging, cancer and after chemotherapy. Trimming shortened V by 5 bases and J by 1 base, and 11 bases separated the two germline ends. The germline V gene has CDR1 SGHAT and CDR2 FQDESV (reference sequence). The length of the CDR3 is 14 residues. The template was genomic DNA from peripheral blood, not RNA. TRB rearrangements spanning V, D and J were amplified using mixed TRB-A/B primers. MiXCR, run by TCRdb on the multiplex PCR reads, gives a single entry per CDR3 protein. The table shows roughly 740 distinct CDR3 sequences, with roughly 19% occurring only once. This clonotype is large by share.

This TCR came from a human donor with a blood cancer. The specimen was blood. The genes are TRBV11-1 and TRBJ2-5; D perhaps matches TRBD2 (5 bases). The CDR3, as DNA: TGTGCCAGCAGCGTAGGGAGCGGCCAAGAGACCCAGTACTTC. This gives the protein CASSVGSGQETQYF.